The clone carrying this T cell receptor beta chain was detected a few times. This entry comes from a study of beta chain features in type 1 diabetes. TCRB transcripts that were expressed got sequenced, as all of the isolated RNA had been reverse transcribed. Some clones are missing from TCRdb's copy, which holds only in-frame ones; the method was immunoSEQ multiplex PCR. This sample carries some 140,000 clones, 9.2% of them seen once, and the ten largest clones take about 0.66%. Trimming cost V 0 bases and J 3 bases, with 10 bases left between them. The CDR3 is 14 amino acids. Germline CDR1 reads SGHRS; CDR2 reads YFSETQ.

The chain recombines TRBV5-1 with TRBJ2-7, with D unresolved. The sequence was obtained from a man younger than 35 in good health. The sample comprised central memory CD4+ T cells from blood. Here the CDR3 reads CASSLDSSRYEQYF. CDR3 bases: TGCGCCAGCAGCTTGGACAGCAGTCGCTACGAGCAGTACTTC.